This T cell receptor (beta chain) derives from a study of control samples from healthy donors and cancer patients (TCRdb year 2020). A remark on this clone: Its antigen is not yet known. Per-nucleotide qualities are absent, and no much larger clonotype sits a single base away.

The CDR3 starts with the cysteine, ends with the phenylalanine, and has 13 residues. Only the CDR3 region is kept as DNA, spanning 39 bases read in frame from base 1. V is pared back by 5 bases and J by 5 bases, with 9 bases lying between the germline termini. According to the germline V gene, CDR1 reads LGHNT and CDR2 reads FRNRAP. The protocol used for the library was the immunoSEQ multiplex PCR assay. TCRdb provides this immuneACCESS table in a form limited to in-frame rearrangements. Some clones are lacking; in checked studies, under half of them reflect an unresolved V gene, and why the rest are absent is not known. This sample has over 150,000 clones in its table, and about 91% of those were observed once. Together, the top ten hold just over 2% of the sample.

Sequencing used blood. This sequence was found in a woman in her 40s in good health. In this chain, TRBV12-5 is recombined with TRBJ2-2, with an unclear D gene assignment. The CDR3 is CASGGVGTGELFF. The DNA reads TGTGCTAGTGGTGGGGTCGGAACCGGGGAGCTGTTTTTT.